This TCR beta chain emerged from a study of blood T cell repertoires in COVID-19. Study members were between roughly 18 and 100 years old and lived in around 24 US regions. The method was immunoSEQ multiplex PCR; TCRdb's version includes in-frame clones alone and lacks a portion of them. The table shows about 260,000 clones, with around 80% occurring only once. The clonotype originates from a man between 25 and 39 years old with acute COVID-19. Material for sequencing was PBMCs or T cells enriched from blood (not recorded which).

CDR3 loop: CASSLGLAGRNEQFF. The CDR3 DNA reads TGTGCCAGCAGCTTAGGGCTAGCGGGACGGAATGAGCAGTTCTTC. The chain recombines TRBV7-2 with TRBJ2-1; 9 positions agree with TRBD2. In germline, CDR1 is SGHTA, CDR2 FQGNSA. This CDR3 region has 15 residues. The V gene end was trimmed by 1 base and the J gene end by 7 bases; junction bases not matched to a gene: 5.